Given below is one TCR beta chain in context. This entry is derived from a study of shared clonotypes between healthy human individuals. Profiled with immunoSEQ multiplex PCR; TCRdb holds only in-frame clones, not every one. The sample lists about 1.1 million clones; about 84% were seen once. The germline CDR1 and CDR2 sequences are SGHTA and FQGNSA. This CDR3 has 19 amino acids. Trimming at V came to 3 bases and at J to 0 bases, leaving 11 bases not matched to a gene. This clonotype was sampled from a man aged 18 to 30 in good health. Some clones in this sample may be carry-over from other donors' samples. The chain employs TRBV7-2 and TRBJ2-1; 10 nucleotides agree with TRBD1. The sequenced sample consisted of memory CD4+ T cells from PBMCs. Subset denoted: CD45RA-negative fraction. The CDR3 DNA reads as TGTGCCAGCAGCTTTCCGCGACAGGGGGCAATAGGCTCCTACAATGAGCAGTTCTTC. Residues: CASSFPRQGAIGSYNEQFF.